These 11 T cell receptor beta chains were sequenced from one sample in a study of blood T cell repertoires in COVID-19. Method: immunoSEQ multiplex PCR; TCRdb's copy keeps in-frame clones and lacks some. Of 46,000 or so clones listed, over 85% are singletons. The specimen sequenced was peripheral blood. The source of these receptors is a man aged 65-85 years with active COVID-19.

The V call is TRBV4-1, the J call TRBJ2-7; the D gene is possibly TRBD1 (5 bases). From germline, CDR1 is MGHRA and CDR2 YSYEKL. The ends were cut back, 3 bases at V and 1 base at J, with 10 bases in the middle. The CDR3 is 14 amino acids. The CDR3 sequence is CASSHPGQSYEQYF. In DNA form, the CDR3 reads TGCGCCAGCAGCCATCCCGGACAATCCTACGAGCAGTACTTC.

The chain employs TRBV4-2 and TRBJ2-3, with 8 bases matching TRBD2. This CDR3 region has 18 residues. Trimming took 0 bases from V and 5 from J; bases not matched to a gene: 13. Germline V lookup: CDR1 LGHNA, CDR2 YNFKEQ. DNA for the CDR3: TGTGCCAGCAGCCAAGATCTCCTGCGGGGGGTTGGGGTAGATACGCAGTATTTT. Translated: CASSQDLLRGVGVDTQYF.

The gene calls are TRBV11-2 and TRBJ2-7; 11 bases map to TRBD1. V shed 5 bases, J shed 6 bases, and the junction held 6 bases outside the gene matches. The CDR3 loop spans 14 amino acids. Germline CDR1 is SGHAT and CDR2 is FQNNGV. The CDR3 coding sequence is TGTGCCAGCAGCGGACAGGGGGCGCGGGGCGAGCAGTACTTC. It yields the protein CASSGQGARGEQYF.

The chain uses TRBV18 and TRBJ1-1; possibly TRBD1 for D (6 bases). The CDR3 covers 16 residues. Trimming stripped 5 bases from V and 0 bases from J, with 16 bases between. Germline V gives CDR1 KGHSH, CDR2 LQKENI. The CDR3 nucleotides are TGTGCCAGCTCAGAACTTCACACAGGGATGAACACTGAAGCTTTCTTT. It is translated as CASSELHTGMNTEAFF.

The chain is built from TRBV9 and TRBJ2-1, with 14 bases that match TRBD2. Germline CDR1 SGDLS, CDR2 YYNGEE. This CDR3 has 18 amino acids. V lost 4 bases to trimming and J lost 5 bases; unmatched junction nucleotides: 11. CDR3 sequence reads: CASSTRLAGGPGNNEQFF. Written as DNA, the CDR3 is TGTGCCAGCAGCACCAGACTAGCGGGAGGGCCGGGAAACAATGAGCAGTTCTTC. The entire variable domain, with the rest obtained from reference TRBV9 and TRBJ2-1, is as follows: DSGVTQTPKHLITATGQRVTLRCSPRSGDLSVYWYQQSLDQGLQFLIQYYNGEERAKGNILERFSAQQFPDLHSELNLSSLELGDSALYFCASSTRLAGGPGNNEQFFGPGTRLTVL.

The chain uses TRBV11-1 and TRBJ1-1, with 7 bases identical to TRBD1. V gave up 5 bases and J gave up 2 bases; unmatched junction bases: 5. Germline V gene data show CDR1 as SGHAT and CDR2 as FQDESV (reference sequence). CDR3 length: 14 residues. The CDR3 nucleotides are TGTGCCAGCAGCACCCGGACAGGAAACACTGAAGCTTTCTTT. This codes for CASSTRTGNTEAFF.

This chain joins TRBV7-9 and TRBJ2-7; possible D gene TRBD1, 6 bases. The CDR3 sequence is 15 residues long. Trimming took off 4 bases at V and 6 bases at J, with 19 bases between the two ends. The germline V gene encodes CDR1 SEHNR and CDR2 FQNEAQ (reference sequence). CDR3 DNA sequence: TGTGCCAGCAGCTCCGGTTGGGGGCCAAGGGGCGAGCAGTACTTC. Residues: CASSSGWGPRGEQYF.

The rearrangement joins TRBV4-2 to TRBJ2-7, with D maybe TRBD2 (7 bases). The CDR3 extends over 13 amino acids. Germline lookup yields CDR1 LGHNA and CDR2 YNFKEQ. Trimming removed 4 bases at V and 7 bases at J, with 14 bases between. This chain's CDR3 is CASSRAGAGEQYF. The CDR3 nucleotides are TGTGCCAGCAGCCGGGCGGGGGCTGGGGAGCAGTACTTC.

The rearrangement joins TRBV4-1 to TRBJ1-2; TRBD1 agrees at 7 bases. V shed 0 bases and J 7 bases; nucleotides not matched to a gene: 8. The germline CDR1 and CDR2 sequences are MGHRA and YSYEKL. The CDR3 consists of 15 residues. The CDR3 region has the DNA TGCGCCAGCAGCCAAGATCCGGGGACAGTCGTTGGCTACACCTTC. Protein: CASSQDPGTVVGYTF.

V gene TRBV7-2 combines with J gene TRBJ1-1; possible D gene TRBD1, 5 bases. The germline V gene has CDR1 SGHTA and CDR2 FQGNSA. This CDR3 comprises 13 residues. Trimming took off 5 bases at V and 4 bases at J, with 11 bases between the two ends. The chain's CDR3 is CASSLSQGTEAFF. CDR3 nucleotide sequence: TGTGCCAGCAGCCTCTCTCAGGGCACTGAAGCTTTCTTT.

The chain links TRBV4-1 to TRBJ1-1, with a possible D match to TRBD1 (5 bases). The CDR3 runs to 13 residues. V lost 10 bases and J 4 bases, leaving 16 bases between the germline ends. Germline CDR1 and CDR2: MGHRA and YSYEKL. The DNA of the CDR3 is TGCGCCACCTCGCGGGGCTCCTCCACTGAAGCTTTCTTT. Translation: CATSRGSSTEAFF.